This T cell receptor beta chain was found in a study of cytomegalovirus exposure and HLA in healthy donors. At the level of the study: The 95 to 150 validation repertoires were produced on the same platform as the 550 to 700 repertoires of the first cohort. This was reported in a later analysis. Findings and limits, study-wide: The study flagged 150 to 200 TCR beta chains as cytomegalovirus-associated.

Method: immunoSEQ multiplex PCR; TCRdb's copy keeps in-frame clones and lacks some. The data show tens of thousands of clones, 80% to 95% seen once. Germline CDR1 SGHKS, CDR2 YYEKEE (reference sequence). The CDR3 runs to 17 residues. V lost 4 bases and J 4 bases, leaving 21 bases between the germline ends. Remarks on this clone: Its antigen is currently unknown.

It was the roughly 130-subject validation cohort, separate from the roughly 700-subject first cohort, to which the donors belonged. Sequencing was carried out using PBMCs. This TCR derives from a woman in her 30s in good health and CMV-seronegative. V gene TRBV5-5 combines with J gene TRBJ1-5, with D perhaps matching TRBD1 (5 bases). The CDR3 is CASSVGREARWNQPQHF. CDR3 coding DNA: TGTGCCAGCAGCGTGGGCAGGGAGGCAAGGTGGAATCAGCCCCAGCATTTT.